This TCR beta chain was identified in a study of OX40 agonist ivuxolimab in advanced cancers. The study's findings and limits: Clonal expansion among partial responders at 0.1-3.0 mg/kg ranked near the lowest.

Profiling relied on immunoSEQ multiplex PCR, and the TCRdb table lists in-frame clones only, not all of them. In the table there are some 130,000 clones, about 92% of which are singletons. Between the trimmed V and J ends, which lost 1 base and 1 base, there was a span of 13 bases. The V gene's germline CDR1 is MGHRA and CDR2 YSYEKL. This CDR3 has 16 amino acids. This clone was counted once. Antigen unknown. This chain links TRBV4-1 with TRBJ1-1; D gene uncertain. This TCR was recovered from an adult with an advanced solid tumor such as melanoma, head and neck, liver or kidney cancer. Sequencing used CD4+ or CD8+ T cells sorted from blood, obtained in a trial of the OX40 agonist ivuxolimab. CDR3 loop: CASSQGPPHGNTEAFF. In DNA form, the CDR3 reads TGCGCCAGCAGCCAAGGGCCGCCGCACGGGAACACTGAAGCTTTCTTT.